This TCR beta chain is from a study of early T cells in non-severe SARS-CoV-2 infection. TCRdb independently ran MiXCR on the 5' RACE reads; one entry per CDR3 protein. Here the sample spans 70,000 to 80,000 distinct CDR3 sequences, approximately 13% being singletons. Germline V lookup: CDR1 LNHDA, CDR2 SQIVND (reference sequence). V was trimmed by 5 bases and J by 7 bases, leaving 15 bases between them. The CDR3 is made up of 15 amino acids. This clonotype was recorded a few times. V usage is TRBV19 and J usage is TRBJ1-6; maybe TRBD1 (6 bases). The sample consisted of whole blood, taken at baseline. The TCR originated in an adult who was a healthcare worker with PCR-confirmed SARS-CoV-2 infection or an uninfected control (not recorded which). CDR3 coding DNA: TGTGCCAGTAGTGCCGGACAGCCTCCAAATTCACCCCTCCACTTT. Translated: CASSAGQPPNSPLHF.